These 28 T cell receptor beta chains were all obtained from the same sample, sequenced in a study of T cells in Graves' hyperthyroidism and ophthalmopathy. Template material for amplifying TCR beta CDR3 regions consisted of RNA transcripts. The HTBI set primed first-round TCR CDR3 RT-PCR. TCRdb re-called the multiplex PCR reads through MiXCR, storing one row per CDR3 protein. The profile shows about half a million distinct CDR3 sequences, around 22% of them singletons. The sample was blood. The receptor set was obtained from a woman aged 25-40 years with Graves' ophthalmopathy.

The V and J genes are TRBV12-3 or TRBV12-4 and TRBJ1-5; D unresolved. The CDR3 is 13 amino acids. V was cut by 3 bases and J by 3 bases, with 6 bases left in between. The CDR3 nucleotides read TGTGCCAGCAGTTTTGAGGACAATCAGCCCCAGCATTTT. It is translated as CASSFEDNQPQHF.

This clonotype was recorded at least ten times. The DNA for the CDR3 is TGCAGTGCTAGAGAAGGGACAGTCGACTACGAGCAGTACTTC. It encodes CSAREGTVDYEQYF. The chain uses TRBV20-1 and TRBJ2-7; 7 bases agree with TRBD1. The CDR3 length is 14 residues. V lost 0 bases to trimming and J lost 3 bases; unmatched junction nucleotides: 5. In germline, CDR1 is DFQATT, CDR2 SNEGSKA (reference sequence).

This clonotype was seen repeatedly, ten times or more. The V and J genes are TRBV19 and TRBJ2-4, with 8 bases lining up with TRBD1. V trimming: 11 bases; J trimming: 8 bases; junction bases outside the gene matches: 8. The CDR3 has 12 amino acids. The germline gives CDR1 LNHDA, CDR2 SQIVND (reference sequence). CDR3 DNA: TGTGCCTGTCAGGGGGCCGTTGACATTCAGTACTTC. It translates to CACQGAVDIQYF. Full variable domain (outside the CDR3, taken from reference TRBV19 and TRBJ2-4): DGGITQSPKYLFRKEGQNVTLSCEQNLNHDAMYWYRQDPGQGLRLIYYSQIVNDFQKGDIAEGYSVSREKKESFPLTVTSAQKNPTAFYLCACQGAVDIQYFGAGTRLSVL.

This clonotype was observed at least ten times. The chain is built from TRBV6-5 and TRBJ1-2; perhaps TRBD1 as D (5 bases). CDR3 length: 17 residues. Trimming took 0 bases from V and 4 from J, leaving 18 bases between them. In germline, CDR1 is MNHEY, CDR2 SVGAGI. The CDR3 loop is CASSYSQGQSLVYGYTF. The CDR3 DNA reads TGTGCCAGCAGTTACTCCCAGGGTCAGTCGCTAGTCTATGGCTACACCTTC.

This clonotype appeared many times. V gene TRBV6-1 combines with J gene TRBJ1-3; 7 nucleotides match TRBD1. In germline, CDR1 is MNHNS, CDR2 SASEGT. Trimming took 6 bases from V and 4 from J; bases not matched to a gene: 9. The CDR3 runs to 15 residues. For the CDR3, the DNA is TGTGCCAGCAGCTTCCTACAGGGGAGCGGAAACACCATATATTTT. Encoded protein: CASSFLQGSGNTIYF.

This clonotype was detected a few times. CDR3 residues: CASSPGGQKGTQYF. The CDR3 DNA is TGTGCCAGCAGCCCTGGCGGACAGAAGGGGACCCAGTACTTC. The V and J genes are TRBV12-3 or TRBV12-4 and TRBJ2-5, with D possibly being TRBD1 (6 bases). The CDR3 totals 14 residues. V was trimmed by 6 bases and J by 7 bases, leaving 18 bases between them.

This clonotype was counted at least ten times. This chain joins TRBV4-2 and TRBJ2-5; a possible D gene is TRBD2 (5 bases). Looked up from germline, CDR1 is LGHNA and CDR2 is YNFKEQ. The CDR3 runs 14 residues. V was trimmed by 1 base and J by 7 bases, leaving 13 bases between them. The CDR3 region has the DNA TGTGCCAGCAGCCAAGGGACCAATCGGGGGACCCAGTACTTC. Translation gives CASSQGTNRGTQYF.

This clonotype was picked up one time. The CDR3 reads CAPENEQYF. CDR3 coding DNA: TGTGCCCCCGAGAACGAGCAGTACTTC. The chain combines TRBV27 with TRBJ2-7; D gene ambiguous. Trimming removed 11 bases at V and 5 bases at J, with 7 bases between. The CDR3 length is 9 residues. Germline assignment: CDR1 MNHEY and CDR2 SMNVEV (reference sequence).

There are many counts of this clonotype. The rearrangement uses TRBV12-3 or TRBV12-4 and TRBJ1-1; D unclear. The CDR3 has 15 amino acids. V was shortened by 3 bases and J by 1 base, with 12 bases between the two germline ends. This CDR3 is CASSFRRLQNTEAFF. The CDR3 DNA reads TGTGCCAGCAGTTTTCGTCGGCTACAGAACACTGAAGCTTTCTTT.

This clonotype was seen once. This sequence joins TRBV27 and TRBJ2-7, with D possibly being TRBD2 (6 bases). CDR1 and CDR2 (germline): MNHEY, SMNVEV (reference sequence). The CDR3 length is 14 residues. V was trimmed by 4 bases and J by 2 bases, leaving 12 bases between them. CDR3 sequence (DNA): TGTGCCAGCAGTTCGGCGGGATCCACCTACGAGCAGTACTTC. Protein: CASSSAGSTYEQYF.

V gene TRBV25-1 combines with J gene TRBJ1-2; unclear D gene. V shed 0 bases and J shed 7 bases, with 6 bases lying between them. CDR1 is MGHDK, CDR2 SYGVNS, per germline. This CDR3 is 12 amino acids long. Here the CDR3 DNA reads TGTGCCAGCAGTGAATATTTGGGTGGCTACACCTTC. It specifies CASSEYLGGYTF.

This clonotype was detected ten times or more. The CDR3 region has the DNA TGTGCCATCAGTGGTGGACCTGAAGCTTTCTTT. Protein sequence: CAISGGPEAFF. V and J are TRBV10-3 and TRBJ1-1; no clear D. This CDR3 is 11 amino acids long. CDR1 and CDR2 (germline): ENHRY, SYGVKD. Trimming cost V 4 bases and J 6 bases, with 6 bases left between them.

The gene calls are TRBV11-2 and TRBJ2-2, with D possibly being TRBD1 or TRBD2 (5 bases each). Trimming cost V 5 bases and J 4 bases, with 14 bases left between them. Germline CDR1 is SGHAT and CDR2 is FQNNGV. The CDR3 sequence is 15 residues long. The CDR3 loop is CASSTPRGATGELFF. The CDR3 DNA follows: TGTGCCAGCAGCACCCCTAGAGGGGCCACCGGGGAGCTGTTTTTT.

At least ten counts were recorded for this clonotype. The V and J genes are TRBV12-3 or TRBV12-4 and TRBJ1-2; TRBD1 matches 7 bases. Unmatched junction bases numbered 7, after V lost 6 bases and J lost 3 bases. The CDR3 is made up of 14 amino acids. In nucleotides, the CDR3 is TGTGCCAGCAGCACGACAGGGCGGGACTATGGCTACACCTTC. Translating gives CASSTTGRDYGYTF.

This clonotype was counted ten times or more. This chain joins TRBV27 and TRBJ1-5; D gene ambiguous. The CDR3 is made up of 14 amino acids. The germline V and J ends were trimmed by 2 bases and 0 bases, with 5 bases remaining between them. Germline CDR1 and CDR2: MNHEY and SMNVEV (reference sequence). The CDR3 loop reads CASSLVGSNQPQHF. CDR3 bases: TGTGCCAGCAGTTTAGTGGGTAGCAATCAGCCCCAGCATTTT.

Ten or more counts support this clonotype. The chain links TRBV18 to TRBJ1-1; D unclear. V shed 1 base and J shed 3 bases, with 12 bases lying between them. The CDR3 runs 15 residues. Germline CDR1 reads KGHSH; CDR2 reads LQKENI. The DNA of the CDR3 is TGTGCCAGCTCACCACTGACTGCTGGGGACACTGAAGCTTTCTTT. Its translation: CASSPLTAGDTEAFF.

The rearrangement links TRBV6-1 to TRBJ2-7; D might be TRBD1 or TRBD2, each matching 5 bases. The CDR3 runs 12 residues. Trimming cost V 6 bases and J 6 bases, with 12 bases left between them. Per germline, CDR1 MNHNS and CDR2 SASEGT. The CDR3 loop is CASRGPTGEQYF. The CDR3 coding sequence is TGTGCCAGCAGGGGACCGACGGGCGAGCAGTACTTC.

This clonotype occurred many times. The rearrangement joins TRBV3-1 to TRBJ2-4; 7 nucleotides align to TRBD1. This CDR3 is 15 amino acids long. The ends lost 0 bases at V and 7 bases at J; junction bases unmatched: 6. The V gene's germline CDR1 is LGHDT and CDR2 YNNKEL (reference sequence). CDR3 region: CASSQDATGSNIQYF. DNA of the CDR3: TGTGCCAGCAGCCAAGATGCGACAGGGAGTAACATTCAGTACTTC.

There are many counts of this clonotype. This rearrangement joins TRBV20-1 to TRBJ1-1; D remains ambiguous. Germline CDR1 is DFQATT and CDR2 is SNEGSKA (reference sequence). The CDR3 totals 13 residues. V lost 6 bases and J 4 bases, leaving 15 bases between the germline ends. Here the CDR3 DNA reads TGCAGTGCCCGAGAGGGAAGTGGCACTGAAGCTTTCTTT. Translated: CSAREGSGTEAFF.

This clonotype occurred once. V usage is TRBV12-3 or TRBV12-4 and J usage is TRBJ1-1; possibly TRBD1 for D (6 bases). V was shortened by 5 bases and J by 1 base, with 14 bases between the two germline ends. The CDR3 length is 15 residues. This CDR3 is CASSALGGKNTEAFF. CDR3 nucleotide sequence: TGTGCCAGCAGTGCCCTGGGGGGCAAGAACACTGAAGCTTTCTTT.

In the case of this clonotype: At one of its ends the junction is not consistent with the germline gene, which may arise from a read error. The chain couples TRBV7-8 to TRBJ2-7, with 10 bases lining up with TRBD2. This CDR3 has 16 amino acids. The V gene's germline CDR1 is SGHVS and CDR2 FQNEAQ. CDR3 loop: CVSCTASGGFSYEQYF. The DNA for the CDR3 is TGTGTCAGCTGCACGGCTAGCGGGGGTTTCTCCTACGAGCAGTACTTC. The variable domain in full, completed from reference TRBV7-8 and TRBJ2-7, reads GAGVSQSPRYKVAKRGQDVALRCDPISGHVSLFWYQQALGQGPEFLTYFQNEAQLDKSGLPSDRFFAERPEGSVSTLKIQRTQQEDSAVYLCVSCTASGGFSYEQYFGPGTRLTVT.

At least ten counts were recorded for this clonotype. CDR3: CASSIPLTGINQPQHF. The CDR3 DNA follows: TGTGCCAGCAGTATCCCCCTGACAGGGATCAATCAGCCCCAGCATTTT. The rearrangement links TRBV6-2 or TRBV6-3 to TRBJ1-5; 7 nucleotides agree with TRBD1. Germline CDR1 reads MNHEY; CDR2 reads SVGEGT. Unmatched junction bases numbered 10, after V lost 5 bases and J lost 3 bases. The CDR3 consists of 16 residues.

The J gene is TRBJ2-5, the V gene TRBV6-1, with 7 bases identical to TRBD1. The CDR3 loop spans 13 amino acids. V dropped 6 bases and J dropped 4; count of bases not matched to a gene: 5. Germline V gene sequence: CDR1 MNHNS, CDR2 SASEGT. CDR3 DNA: TGTGCCAGCAGGCAGACAGGGCTAGAGACCCAGTACTTC. Its protein product is CASRQTGLETQYF.

There are many counts of this clonotype. The chain recombines TRBV12-3 or TRBV12-4 with TRBJ2-7; 8 nucleotides align to TRBD2. This CDR3 has 15 residues. The V gene end was trimmed by 3 bases and the J gene end by 0 bases; junction bases not matched to a gene: 4. This CDR3 is CASSLAGGLSYEQYF. The DNA of the CDR3 is TGTGCCAGCAGTTTGGCGGGGGGCCTCTCCTACGAGCAGTACTTC.

This clonotype was observed many times. The chain carries TRBV5-1 and TRBJ2-2; D is perhaps TRBD1 (5 bases). This CDR3 spans 16 amino acids. The V and J ends lost 4 bases and 4 bases respectively, with 17 bases between them. Germline V gene sequence: CDR1 SGHRS, CDR2 YFSETQ. In DNA form, the CDR3 reads TGCGCCAGCAGCCAGGCGTGGGGCCAAGGCACCGGGGAGCTGTTTTTT. The encoded protein is CASSQAWGQGTGELFF.

This clonotype was seen at least ten times. The J gene is TRBJ1-5, the V gene TRBV12-3 or TRBV12-4; the D gene is possibly TRBD1 (5 bases). The CDR3 runs to 15 residues. Trimming took off 7 bases at V and 5 bases at J, with 18 bases between the two ends. Here the CDR3 reads CASTPGVGGDQPQHF. In DNA, the CDR3 is TGTGCCAGCACCCCGGGCGTTGGGGGGGATCAGCCCCAGCATTTT.

This clonotype was seen repeatedly, ten times or more. The chain joins TRBV30 to TRBJ1-1, with D possibly matching TRBD1 (5 bases). Trimming took off 0 bases at V and 5 bases at J, with 10 bases between the two ends. Germline CDR1 and CDR2: GTSNPN and SVGIG (reference sequence). The CDR3 spans 13 residues. The CDR3 bases are TGTGCCTGGAGTGTACAGGCGCGGACTGAAGCTTTCTTT. Protein sequence: CAWSVQARTEAFF. Drawing the rest from reference TRBV30 and TRBJ1-1, the complete variable domain is SQTIHQWPATLVQPVGSPLSLECTVEGTSNPNLYWYRQAAGRGLQLLFYSVGIGQISSEVPQNLSASRPQDRQFILSSKKLLLSDSGFYLCAWSVQARTEAFFGQGTRLTVV.

This clonotype has ten or more counts. The chain couples TRBV12-3 or TRBV12-4 to TRBJ1-5, with D tentatively TRBD1 (5 bases). This CDR3 region has 14 residues. V lost 6 bases and J lost 3, with 12 bases in between. CDR3 sequence (DNA): TGTGCCAGCAGGCCAGGGTATGCCAATCAGCCCCAGCATTTT. It is translated as CASRPGYANQPQHF.